The sequence of this T cell receptor beta chain was determined in a study of T cell responses to AZD1222 COVID-19 vaccine (dated by TCRdb to the early 2020s). With respect to the entire study: TCR sequencing was performed for about 250 trial participants, of whom some 200 were given two doses of AZD1222 and approximately 26 were given two doses of MenACWY control vaccine. Enrollment into the trials was organized by age into subgroups of 18-55, 56-69 and 70-plus years, and those subgroups contained roughly 160, 29 and 62 TCR-sequenced participants, respectively. The paper as a whole reports these results and caveats: After two AZD1222 doses, both the breadth and the depth of spike-specific TCRs were significantly higher than at day 0 and than in MenACWY recipients. Only 5 to 7 AZD1222 recipients were SARS-CoV-2 seropositive at baseline, limiting conclusions about previously exposed vaccinees. Vaccine-associated CD4 TCRs spanned the whole spike protein, with dominant responses in regions 160-218 and 743-854. Participants were mostly white British, with more females than males. The authors suggested clonal diversity may have been underestimated. Reportedly, close to half of the unique spike-specific TCRs recognized epitopes lying outside the regions that are mutated in the B.1.351 and B.1.1.7 variants. In the small 56-69-year group, the increase in depth fell short of significance, most likely because of low power. Because no day 14 peak-response samples were available, repertoires were characterized only after the peak T cell response.

Explained via the paper, the time point label denotes: about 28 days (+/-7) after the second vaccine dose. Because spike-specific TCR depth and breadth did not differ between the two schedules, AZD1222 recipients who got a second dose at roughly 4 weeks were pooled with those who got a second dose at roughly 12 weeks. The vaccinee samples were drawn from two UK trials, COV001 and COV002, one of which was a single-blind randomized controlled phase 2/3 trial testing AZD1222 (ChAdOx1 nCoV-19) in healthy adults. For TCRbeta chain sequencing, PBMC samples were collected from trial participants at day 0 and at day 28 after the second dose. In the germline V gene (reference sequence), CDR1 corresponds to SEHNR and CDR2 to FQNEAQ. The junction shows trimming of 3 bases on V and 6 bases on J, plus 6 bases between the germline ends. From the cysteine up to the phenylalanine, the CDR3 has a length of 12 residues. Only the CDR3 DNA stays, 36 bases, in frame from base 1.

The CDR3 regions of human TCRbeta chains were analyzed by immunosequencing. In the original analysis: TCRs in the repertoires were matched against a reference library of SARS-CoV-2-specific TCRs that had been generated with the MIRA antigen-specificity platform. Breadth was defined as the fraction of unique TCRs that were SARS-CoV-2-associated. Depth was defined as the fraction of total T cells that were SARS-CoV-2-associated. Using the MIRA data, each spike-specific TCR was assigned both to the spike region to which the TCR was reactive and to a CD4 or CD8 class. Log10-transformed breadth and depth values were compared by one-way ANOVA with Sidak's multiple comparisons tests. TCRdb limited this immuneACCESS table to in-frame rearrangements with V and J called. A share of clones is missing; checked studies link under half to unresolved V genes, and the rest is unexplained. Clonal size and the V and J genes are those of that table, whereas D and trimming came from the DNA. Counted in this sample were roughly 120,000 clones; about 86% of them appeared once. 17% of the sample is taken by the ten largest.

As concerns this clone: This clone's antigen is unknown. Base-call qualities are not available, and no considerably larger clone is one nucleotide away.

The sample was peripheral blood, taken 28 days after the second AZD1222 dose. The sequence came from an adult who received the AZD1222 COVID-19 vaccine. The chain was built from TRBV7-9 and TRBJ2-1; the D gene lacks a confident call. The DNA sequence is TGTGCCAGCAGCTTGAGAGGCAATGAGCAGTTCTTC. Protein translation: CASSLRGNEQFF.